One T cell receptor beta chain is described in this entry. Its antigen is still unknown. The data were obtained in a study of T cells after yellow fever vaccination. Findings of the study overall: Abundant clonotypes from the bulk population could get into FACS-sorted repertoires as contaminants.

V shed 3 bases and J shed 7 bases, with 18 bases lying between them. CDR3 size: 15 residues. The V gene's germline CDR1 is DFQATT and CDR2 SNEGSKA (reference sequence). One entry per CDR3 protein results from TCRdb running MiXCR on the 5' RACE reads. Among 250,000 to 400,000 distinct CDR3 sequences, 4.1% were seen once, and the ten largest hold just under 25%. The receptor was derived from a man younger than 30 who received the YFV17D yellow fever vaccine. Sequenced here: PBMCs, sampled 5 days after the yellow fever booster vaccination. The V and J genes are TRBV20-1 and TRBJ1-4; D not resolved. CDR3 in amino acids: CSARDTALIVEKLFF. The CDR3 nucleotides are TGCAGTGCTAGGGATACCGCTCTTATCGTTGAAAAACTGTTTTTT.